The T cell receptor (beta chain) described here comes from a study of T cells in Graves' hyperthyroidism and ophthalmopathy. Amplification of TCR beta CDR3 regions was performed using RNA transcripts as template. Primed by the HTBI set, a first-round RT-PCR was run on the TCR CDR3. A single record per CDR3 protein comes from TCRdb applying MiXCR to the multiplex PCR reads. The table lists about 420,000 distinct CDR3 sequences, around a sixth of them singletons, with approximately 7.5% in the top ten. The study based diagnoses on clinical symptoms, serum thyroxine and TRAb, thyroid ultrasound and orbital computed tomography. It was around 11 ml of fresh peripheral blood that supplied the PBMCs. The CDR3 has 14 amino acids. Germline V CDR1 and CDR2: LGHDT, YNNKEL (reference sequence). The V gene lost 0 bases and the J gene lost 2 bases, with 7 bases spanning the gap. This clonotype was counted only a few times.

This chain uses TRBV3-1 with TRBJ1-2, with D maybe TRBD1 (5 bases). Sequenced: blood. This receptor was obtained from a woman aged 18-29 years with Graves' hyperthyroidism. CDR3 loop: CASSQDGGNYGYTF. CDR3 coding DNA: TGTGCCAGCAGCCAAGATGGGGGGAACTATGGCTACACCTTC.